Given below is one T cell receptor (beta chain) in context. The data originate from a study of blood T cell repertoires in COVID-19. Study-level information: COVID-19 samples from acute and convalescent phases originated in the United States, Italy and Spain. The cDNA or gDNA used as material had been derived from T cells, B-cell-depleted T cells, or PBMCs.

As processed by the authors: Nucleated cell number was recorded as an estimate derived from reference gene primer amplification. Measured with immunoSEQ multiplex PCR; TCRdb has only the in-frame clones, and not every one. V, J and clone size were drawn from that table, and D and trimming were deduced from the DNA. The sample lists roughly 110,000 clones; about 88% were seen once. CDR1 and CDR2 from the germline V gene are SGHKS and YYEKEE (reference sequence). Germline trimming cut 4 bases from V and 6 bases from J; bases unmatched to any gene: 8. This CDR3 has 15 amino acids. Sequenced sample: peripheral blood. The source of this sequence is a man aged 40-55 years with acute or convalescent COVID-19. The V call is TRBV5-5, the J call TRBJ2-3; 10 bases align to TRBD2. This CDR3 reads CASSPGLALSDTQYF. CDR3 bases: TGTGCCAGCAGCCCGGGACTAGCGCTGAGCGATACGCAGTATTTT.